Below are 24 T cell receptor beta chains sequenced from a single sample in a study of blood T cells in healthy people across ages. Using a J-beta primer mix together with a sample-barcoded 5' primer, a second PCR was run for roughly 7 to 12 cycles. One entry per CDR3 protein results from TCRdb running MiXCR on the 5' RACE reads. The repertoire holds roughly 700,000 distinct CDR3 sequences, with over 45% as singletons. The source material was blood. The receptors here all came from a woman aged 55-70 years in good health.

For this clonotype: A junction end diverges from the germline sequence, so it may reflect a read error. The chain carries TRBV29-1 and TRBJ2-1; D possibly corresponds to TRBD2 (7 bases). Germline V gene sequence: CDR1 SQVTM, CDR2 ANQGSEA. This CDR3 region has 15 residues. As DNA, the CDR3 is TGCAACGTTGAAAGGGGGGCGGGAGCGGGCAATGAGCAGTTCTTC. This sequence encodes CNVERGAGAGNEQFF.

The chain has TRBV20-1 and TRBJ2-5, with D tentatively TRBD2 (5 bases). The CDR3 covers 15 residues. CDR1 and CDR2 from the germline V gene are DFQATT and SNEGSKA (reference sequence). Trimming took off 1 base at V and 7 bases at J, with 19 bases between the two ends. This CDR3 is CSARGHPGSEGTQYF. For the CDR3, the DNA is TGCAGTGCTAGAGGACATCCGGGATCAGAAGGGACCCAGTACTTC.

The V and J genes are TRBV2 and TRBJ2-5; 12 positions match TRBD2. The V gene's germline CDR1 is SNHLY and CDR2 FYNNEI. V dropped 6 bases and J dropped 4; count of bases not matched to a gene: 9. This CDR3 contains 16 residues. Here the CDR3 reads CASRRTSGDGGETQYF. CDR3 DNA sequence: TGTGCCAGCAGAAGGACTAGCGGGGATGGGGGAGAGACCCAGTACTTC.

The chain has TRBV7-3 and TRBJ2-1; 7 bases are shared with TRBD2. This CDR3 is built from 16 residues. V was clipped by 3 bases and J by 5 bases; unmatched bases: 10. Per germline, CDR1 SGHTA and CDR2 FQGTGA. DNA for the CDR3: TGTGCCAGCAGCTTCCGGGCTAGCGGTAAACACAATGAGCAGTTCTTC. It encodes CASSFRASGKHNEQFF.

This clonotype has just a few counts. This CDR3 is CASSLAHRQETQYF. As DNA, the CDR3 is TGTGCCAGCAGCTTAGCTCACAGGCAAGAGACCCAGTACTTC. This chain links TRBV7-2 with TRBJ2-5; D is perhaps TRBD1 (5 bases). The CDR3 is 14 residues long. Trimming pared 0 bases from V and 2 bases from J, leaving 7 bases between. Germline V gene lookup returns CDR1 SGHTA and CDR2 FQGNSA.

V is TRBV7-2 and J is TRBJ1-2, with D perhaps TRBD1 (5 bases). The CDR3 spans 13 residues. V was cut by 9 bases and J by 0 bases, with 11 bases left in between. Germline lookup yields CDR1 SGHTA and CDR2 FQGNSA. The CDR3 bases are TGTGCCAGTGCCGACAGCTCTAACTATGGCTACACCTTC. Translation: CASADSSNYGYTF. The full variable domain, rest sourced from reference TRBV7-2 and TRBJ1-2, is GAGVSQSPSNKVTEKGKDVELRCDPISGHTALYWYRQSLGQGLEFLIYFQGNSAPDKSGLPSDRFSAERTGGSVSTLTIQRTQQEDSAVYLCASADSSNYGYTFGSGTRLTVV.

The V gene is TRBV21-1, the J gene TRBJ2-7; TRBD1 reflects the table's D call only, with no check against the DNA. TRBV21-1 is a known pseudogene. The CDR3 is 16 residues long. The CDR3 region has the DNA TGTGCCAGCAGCAAATCCCGCCGGACAGCCTCCTACGAGCAGTACTTC. Its translation: CASSKSRRTASYEQYF.

The chain joins TRBV7-2 to TRBJ2-1, with a possible D match to TRBD2 (6 bases). The germline CDR1 and CDR2 sequences are SGHTA and FQGNSA. The CDR3 has 15 amino acids. V lost 7 bases, J lost 1 base, and 14 bases lay in between. The CDR3 region is CASKQTGTSYNEQFF. Here the CDR3 DNA reads TGTGCCAGCAAACAGACCGGGACTTCCTACAATGAGCAGTTCTTC.

V gene TRBV29-1 combines with J gene TRBJ2-4; no clear D gene. V lost 6 bases, J lost 6 bases, and 15 bases lay in between. In germline, CDR1 is SQVTM, CDR2 ANQGSEA. The CDR3 is made up of 13 amino acids. CDR3: CSVISLNRNIQYF. For the CDR3, the DNA is TGCAGCGTGATATCTTTAAATAGAAACATTCAGTACTTC. The entire variable domain, with the rest obtained from reference TRBV29-1 and TRBJ2-4, is as follows: SAVISQKPSRDICQRGTSLTIQCQVDSQVTMMFWYRQQPGQSLTLIATANQGSEATYESGFVIDKFPISRPNLTFSTLTVSNMSPEDSSIYLCSVISLNRNIQYFGAGTRLSVL.

The chain couples TRBV20-1 to TRBJ1-1; tentative D call: TRBD1 (5 bases). The CDR3 runs 11 residues. Trimming took off 2 bases at V and 9 bases at J, with 10 bases between the two ends. Germline-derived CDR1 and CDR2 are DFQATT and SNEGSKA (reference sequence). The CDR3 sequence is CSARWDGKAFF. CDR3 bases: TGCAGTGCTAGATGGGACGGGAAAGCTTTCTTT.

This clonotype was observed a handful of times. The rearrangement joins TRBV29-1 to TRBJ2-1; D is undetermined. The CDR3 is made up of 13 amino acids. V was trimmed by 4 bases and J by 7 bases, leaving 14 bases between them. Germline CDR1 SQVTM, CDR2 ANQGSEA. CDR3 DNA: TGCAGCGTTGTCCCTACGGTTGGGAATGAGCAGTTCTTC. Residues: CSVVPTVGNEQFF.

This clonotype has only one observation. V is TRBV28 and J is TRBJ1-4, with D hard to call. The ends were cut back, 7 bases at V and 4 bases at J, with 10 bases in the middle. The CDR3 loop spans 13 amino acids. CDR1 and CDR2 (germline): MDHEN, SYDVKM. The CDR3 nucleotides are TGTGCCAGCACCGACAACCTTAATGAAAAACTGTTTTTT. Encoded protein: CASTDNLNEKLFF.

The chain links TRBV12-3 or TRBV12-4 to TRBJ1-2, with a weak D call TRBD1 (5 bases). This CDR3 comprises 13 residues. The V gene lost 6 bases and the J gene lost 4 bases, with 12 bases spanning the gap. The CDR3 DNA is TGTGCCAGCAGCACGGTGCAGGGCTATGGCTACACCTTC. It is translated as CASSTVQGYGYTF.

This clonotype was found once. A read error may be the cause here, since a much bigger clone is one base away. The chain uses TRBV7-2 and TRBJ2-3; D uncertain. Germline CDR1 is SGHTA and CDR2 is FQGNSA. Trimming pared 10 bases from V and 2 bases from J, leaving 7 bases between. CDR3 length equals 11 residues. CDR3 bases: TGTGCCATTAGACTCACAGATACGCAGTATTTT. It yields the protein CAIRLTDTQYF.

The CDR3 DNA follows: TGTGCCAGCAGCCAAGTTGGGACTAGCGAATACAATGAGCAGTTCTTC. Protein: CASSQVGTSEYNEQFF. The chain has TRBV4-2 and TRBJ2-1; 10 bases align to TRBD2. This CDR3 is 16 amino acids long. Germline CDR1 and CDR2: LGHNA and YNFKEQ. V lost 1 base, J lost 4 bases, and 4 bases stayed unmatched.

J is TRBJ2-5 and V is TRBV6-2 or TRBV6-3; D perhaps matches TRBD2 (5 bases). CDR1 and CDR2 (germline): MNHEY, SVGEGT. CDR3 size: 11 residues. Trimming removed 2 bases at V and 7 bases at J, with 5 bases between. For the CDR3, the DNA is TGTGCCAGCAGTTACGCGGGGACCCAGTACTTC. It yields the protein CASSYAGTQYF.

In this sample, this clonotype turned up a few times. The chain links TRBV5-6 to TRBJ2-1; 7 positions agree with TRBD2. This CDR3 region has 17 residues. Germline V CDR1 and CDR2: SGHDT, YYEEEE. J gave up 1 base and V 4 bases, and 11 bases lay outside the gene matches. The CDR3 nucleotides read TGTGCCAGCAGCCTCCAAACGGGAGGCGGGTCCTACAATGAGCAGTTCTTC. Translated: CASSLQTGGGSYNEQFF.

This clonotype came up many times. The chain links TRBV29-1 to TRBJ2-5; 8 bases match TRBD1. After removal of 4 bases from V and 3 bases from J, the junction contained 16 bases not matched to a gene. The CDR3 has 17 residues. CDR1 and CDR2 from the germline V gene are SQVTM and ANQGSEA. For the CDR3, the DNA is TGCAGCGTTGTTAGCGGTCTCTTGGACAGGGCGGAAGAGACCCAGTACTTC. It codes for CSVVSGLLDRAEETQYF.

This clonotype was observed a few times. The chain joins TRBV25-1 to TRBJ2-5; 10 bases align to TRBD2. The J call is uncertain, as TRBJ2-7 better fits the DNA end. The V gene's germline CDR1 is MGHDK and CDR2 SYGVNS. The CDR3 length is 13 residues. This CDR3 reads CASSESGRGEQYF. DNA of the CDR3: TGTGCCAGCAGTGAAAGCGGGAGGGGCGAGCAGTACTTC.

This clonotype has only one observation. A much more abundant neighbour one base away suggests this may be a read error. It is unclear where the CDR3 begins or ends on the DNA, so no DNA is shown, and the CDR3 is as TCRdb lists it. The chain joins TRBV20-1 to TRBJ1-2. Per germline, CDR1 DFQATT and CDR2 SNEGSKA (reference sequence). The CDR3 is made up of 13 amino acids, end residues included. CDR3 loop: CSARQVANYGCTF.

This clonotype was detected only a few times. V usage is TRBV27 and J usage is TRBJ1-4; D gene unclear. Germline V gene lookup returns CDR1 MNHEY and CDR2 SMNVEV (reference sequence). CDR3 size: 12 residues. Trimming left V 0 bases short and J 8 bases short, with 4 bases between. The CDR3 reads CASSLSGEKLFF. CDR3 sequence (DNA): TGTGCCAGCAGTTTATCCGGGGAAAAACTGTTTTTT.

V is TRBV5-5 and J is TRBJ1-2, with D hard to call. This CDR3 is built from 15 residues. CDR1 is SGHKS and CDR2 is YYEKEE in the germline V gene (reference sequence). The ends were cut back, 1 base at V and 4 bases at J, with 14 bases in the middle. CDR3 sequence: CASSLSSAQVYGYTF. The CDR3 bases are TGTGCCAGCAGCTTGTCCTCCGCCCAAGTCTATGGCTACACCTTC.

In DNA, the CDR3 is TGTGCCAGCAGTGAATTCTCGGTTGGGACTGACTCGTGGGATACGCAGTATTTT. Translated, it gives CASSEFSVGTDSWDTQYF. The chain carries TRBV25-1 and TRBJ2-3, with D perhaps matching TRBD2 (6 bases). Germline CDR1 MGHDK, CDR2 SYGVNS. Trimming removed 1 base from V and 6 bases from J, with 23 bases in between. The CDR3 covers 18 residues.

This clonotype was counted at least ten times. The chain has TRBV13 and TRBJ1-1; possible D gene TRBD1, 6 bases. Germline V CDR1 and CDR2: PRHDT, FYEKMQ (reference sequence). This CDR3 has 15 residues. Trimming took 5 bases from V and 5 from J, leaving 18 bases between them. The DNA for the CDR3 is TGTGCCAGCAGCATTCCTCAGGGGAGGGGTACTGAAGCTTTCTTT. This translates into CASSIPQGRGTEAFF.